This T cell receptor (beta chain) was observed in a study of cytomegalovirus exposure and HLA in healthy donors. PCR was performed using 60 Vbeta and 13 Jbeta primers. Here immunoSEQ multiplex PCR was the method, and the copy in TCRdb shows in-frame clones only, minus some. The table for this sample gives around 140,000 clones. Germline loops: CDR1 MDHEN, CDR2 SYDVKM. Trimming took 2 bases from V and 7 from J; bases not matched to a gene: 13. CDR3 length: 16 residues. V gene TRBV28 combines with J gene TRBJ2-5, with 7 nucleotides matching TRBD1. The sequenced sample was PBMCs. The receptor comes from a man aged 18 to 30 in good health and CMV-seronegative. The CDR3 sequence is CASSLPQRQGGRTQYF. In DNA form, the CDR3 reads TGTGCCAGCAGTTTACCCCAACGACAGGGCGGTAGGACCCAGTACTTC.